Below, 2 T cell receptor beta chains from the same sample are listed, as sequenced in a study of shared clonotypes between healthy human individuals. TCRdb's copy holds only in-frame clones and misses some; the assay was immunoSEQ multiplex PCR. This repertoire shows 400,000 to 600,000 clones, approximately 79% found once; its top ten account for approximately 12%. Sequencing was performed on PBMCs. The receptors derive from a woman aged 40-49 years in good health. Some clones in this sample may be carry-over from other donors' samples.

This sequence joins TRBV28 and TRBJ2-4; maybe TRBD1 (6 bases). The CDR3 is made up of 12 amino acids. V was clipped by 6 bases and J by 9 bases, with 12 bases between them. Germline V gene sequence: CDR1 MDHEN, CDR2 SYDVKM. The CDR3 region has the DNA TGTGCCAGCAGCCTTGGACAGCGCATTCAGTACTTC. The encoded protein is CASSLGQRIQYF. Using reference TRBV28 and TRBJ2-4 for the parts outside the CDR3, the full variable domain is DVKVTQSSRYLVKRTGEKVFLECVQDMDHENMFWYRQDPGLGLRLIYFSYDVKMKEKGDIPEGYSVSREKKERFSLILESASTNQTSMYLCASSLGQRIQYFGAGTRLSVL.

This rearrangement joins TRBV11-2 to TRBJ1-2; possible D gene TRBD1, 5 bases. Per the germline V gene, CDR1 is SGHAT and CDR2 is FQNNGV. V lost 0 bases, J lost 2 bases, and 13 bases lay in between. This CDR3 region has 16 residues. The chain's CDR3 is CASSLELERGNYGYTF. In nucleotides, the CDR3 is TGTGCCAGCAGCTTAGAGTTAGAAAGGGGAAACTATGGCTACACCTTC.